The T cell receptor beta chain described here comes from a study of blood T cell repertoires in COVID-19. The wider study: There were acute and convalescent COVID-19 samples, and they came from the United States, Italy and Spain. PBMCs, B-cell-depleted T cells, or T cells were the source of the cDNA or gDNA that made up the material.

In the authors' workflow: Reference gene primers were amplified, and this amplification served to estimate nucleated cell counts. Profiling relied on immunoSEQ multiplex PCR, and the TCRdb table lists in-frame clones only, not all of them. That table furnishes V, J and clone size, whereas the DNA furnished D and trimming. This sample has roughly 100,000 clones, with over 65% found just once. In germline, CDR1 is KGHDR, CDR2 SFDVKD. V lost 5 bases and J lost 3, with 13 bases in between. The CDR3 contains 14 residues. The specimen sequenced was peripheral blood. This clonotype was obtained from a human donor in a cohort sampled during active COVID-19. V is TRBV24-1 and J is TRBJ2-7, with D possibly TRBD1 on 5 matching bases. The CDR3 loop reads CATSGRTLYYEQYF. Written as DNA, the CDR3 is TGTGCCACCAGTGGGCGGACACTGTACTACGAGCAGTACTTC.